The present T cell receptor (beta chain) was sequenced within a study of Graves' ophthalmopathy and Graves' hyperthyroidism. Whole-study context: Investigators collected peripheral blood at initial diagnosis, before any treatment was given.

V gave up 5 bases and J gave up 8 bases, with 18 bases separating them. The CDR3 length is 14 residues. This clonotype was detected ten times or more. RNA transcripts yielded amplified TCR beta CDR3 regions. Following a first-round RT-PCR that used HTBI primers, a second-round multiplex PCR was carried out. TCRdb re-analysed the multiplex PCR reads in MiXCR, keeping a single row per CDR3 protein. The table records 150,000 to 200,000 distinct CDR3 sequences, 39% of them present only once. Specimen: peripheral blood. This receptor was taken from a man aged 25 to 40 with Graves' ophthalmopathy. The chain uses TRBV12-3 or TRBV12-4 and TRBJ1-1, with D possibly being TRBD1 (6 bases). The CDR3 DNA sequence: TGTGCCAGCAGTAAAATACAGGGTCACTTGGAAGCTTTCTTT. It encodes CASSKIQGHLEAFF.